This T cell receptor (beta chain) appears in the sequencing data of a study of blood T cell repertoires in COVID-19. Study information: Sources were T cells, B-cell-depleted T cells, or PBMCs; the material itself was cDNA or gDNA.

In assigning cohorts, the study relied on participant-reported clinical history. Germline V gene data show CDR1 as SQVTM and CDR2 as ANQGSEA. The CDR3 is 14 residues long. V lost 3 bases to trimming and J lost 7 bases, with 18 bases between them. This clone showed up just a few times. Source study methods: Estimates of nucleated cell counts were drawn from the amplification of reference gene primers. Sequencing was performed with immunoSEQ multiplex PCR; in TCRdb, only in-frame clones are kept and a portion is missing. V, J and clone size derive from that table, while D and trimming were established from the DNA sequence. The sample contains fewer than 350,000 clones, roughly 93% of which appear only once.

Sequenced: PBMCs or T cells enriched from blood (not recorded which). The chain joins TRBV29-1 to TRBJ1-1; no reliable D call. This TCR came from a woman in her thirties or forties with acute COVID-19. The CDR3 here is CSVEDWLRPGEAFF. In DNA, the CDR3 is TGCAGCGTTGAGGACTGGCTGCGTCCCGGTGAAGCTTTCTTT.